The clone carrying this TCR beta chain has only one observation. The antigen is undetermined. The source of the sample is a study of OX40 agonist ivuxolimab in advanced cancers. General study results and limits: The study observed clonal expansion of CD4+ and CD8+ blood T cells by week 6 at 0.1 to 3.0 mg/kg. Among the least clonally expanded were partial responders at 0.1-3.0 mg/kg.

The method was immunoSEQ multiplex PCR; TCRdb's version includes in-frame clones alone and lacks a portion of them. The sample lists 150,000 to 190,000 clones, approximately 94% occurring once. The CDR3 runs 13 residues. The receptor's source is an adult with an advanced solid tumor such as melanoma, head and neck, liver or kidney cancer. The chain employs TRBV21-1 and TRBJ2-7; the D call TRBD1 from the table was never checked on the DNA. TRBV21-1 is designated a pseudogene. This specimen consisted of CD4+ or CD8+ T cells sorted from blood, obtained in a trial of the OX40 agonist ivuxolimab. CDR3 nucleotide sequence: TGTGCCAGCAGCGCGGGACAGCTCCGAGAGCAGTACTTC. Protein product: CASSAGQLREQYF.